This T cell receptor beta chain was observed in a study of CD8 T cells in Susac syndrome. The ends were cut back, 3 bases at V and 0 bases at J, with 8 bases in the middle. CDR1 and CDR2 (germline): SGDLS, YYNGEE. The CDR3 covers 14 residues. Random hexamers were used to reverse transcribe an amount of roughly 0.45 to 1 ug RNA. Amplification of TCR beta CDR3 by immunoSEQ multiplex PCR spanned 54 Vbeta and 13 Jbeta. In TCRdb, the immunoSEQ multiplex PCR reads were re-called with MiXCR into one record per CDR3 protein. The sample yields more than 250,000 distinct CDR3 sequences, under 95% seen once. The sequence came from a human donor with multiple sclerosis. Sequenced sample: CD4+ T cells from PBMCs. The chain links TRBV9 to TRBJ2-3; D unresolved. CDR3 DNA: TGTGCCAGCAGCGCCCTGTTTAGCACAGATACGCAGTATTTT. Amino acid sequence: CASSALFSTDTQYF.